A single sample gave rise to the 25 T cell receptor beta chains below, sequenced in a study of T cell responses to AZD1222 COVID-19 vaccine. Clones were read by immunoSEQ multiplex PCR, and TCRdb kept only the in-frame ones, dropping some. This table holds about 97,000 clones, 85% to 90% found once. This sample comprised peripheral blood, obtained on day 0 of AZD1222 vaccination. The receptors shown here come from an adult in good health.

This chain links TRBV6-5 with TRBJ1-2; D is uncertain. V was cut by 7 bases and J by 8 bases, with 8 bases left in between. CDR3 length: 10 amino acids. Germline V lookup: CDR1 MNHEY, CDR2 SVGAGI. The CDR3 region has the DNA TGTGCCAGCAATTTATACGGCTACACCTTC. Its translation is CASNLYGYTF.

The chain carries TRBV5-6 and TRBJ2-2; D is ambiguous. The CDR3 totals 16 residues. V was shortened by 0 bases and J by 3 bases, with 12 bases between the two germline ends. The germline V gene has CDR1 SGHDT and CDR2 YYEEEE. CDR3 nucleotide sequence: TGTGCCAGCAGCTTGGCCTCTTCCGGGTACACCGGGGAGCTGTTTTTT. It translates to CASSLASSGYTGELFF.

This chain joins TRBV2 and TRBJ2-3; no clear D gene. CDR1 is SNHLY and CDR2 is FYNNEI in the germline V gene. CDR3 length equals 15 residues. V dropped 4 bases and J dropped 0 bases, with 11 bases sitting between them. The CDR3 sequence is CASSGQLRSTDTQYF. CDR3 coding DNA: TGTGCCAGCAGTGGCCAGCTCCGTAGCACAGATACGCAGTATTTT.

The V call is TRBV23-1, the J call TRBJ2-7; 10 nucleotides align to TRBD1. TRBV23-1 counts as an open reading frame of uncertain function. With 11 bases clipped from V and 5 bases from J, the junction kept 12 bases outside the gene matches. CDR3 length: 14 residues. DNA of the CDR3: TGCGCCGCCAATCCACACGGGACAGGGGACGAGCAGTACTTC. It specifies CAANPHGTGDEQYF.

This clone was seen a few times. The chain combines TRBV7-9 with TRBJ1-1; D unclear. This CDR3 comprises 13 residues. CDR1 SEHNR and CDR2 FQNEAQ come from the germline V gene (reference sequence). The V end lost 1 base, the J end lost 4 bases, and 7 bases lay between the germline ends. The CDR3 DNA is TGTGCCAGCAGCTTAGACGAAGGCACTGAAGCTTTCTTT. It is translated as CASSLDEGTEAFF.

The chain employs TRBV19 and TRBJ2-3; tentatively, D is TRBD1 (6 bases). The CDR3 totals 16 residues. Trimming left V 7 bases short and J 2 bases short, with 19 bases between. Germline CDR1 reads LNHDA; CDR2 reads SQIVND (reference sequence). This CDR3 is CASNKGGQSLTDTQYF. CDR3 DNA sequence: TGTGCCAGTAACAAAGGGGGTCAGTCCCTCACAGATACGCAGTATTTT.

In DNA form, the CDR3 reads TGTGCCGGGGAAAGCGGCGCCCCCCGTACGCAGTATTTT. Its protein is CAGESGAPRTQYF. V and J are TRBV7-2 and TRBJ2-3; possible D gene TRBD2, 5 bases. Trimming left V 11 bases short and J 8 bases short, with 20 bases between. The CDR3 length is 13 residues. Germline V lookup: CDR1 SGHTA, CDR2 FQGNSA. The whole variable domain, filled in from reference TRBV7-2 and TRBJ2-3, reads GAGVSQSPSNKVTEKGKDVELRCDPISGHTALYWYRQSLGQGLEFLIYFQGNSAPDKSGLPSDRFSAERTGGSVSTLTIQRTQQEDSAVYLCAGESGAPRTQYFGPGTRLTVL.

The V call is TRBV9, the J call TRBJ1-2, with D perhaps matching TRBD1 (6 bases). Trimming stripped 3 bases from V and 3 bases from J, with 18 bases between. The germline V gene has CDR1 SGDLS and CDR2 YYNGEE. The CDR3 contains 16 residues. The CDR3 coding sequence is TGTGCCAGCAGCGCCCCCTGGGGGGACACCCACTATGGCTACACCTTC. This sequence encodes CASSAPWGDTHYGYTF.

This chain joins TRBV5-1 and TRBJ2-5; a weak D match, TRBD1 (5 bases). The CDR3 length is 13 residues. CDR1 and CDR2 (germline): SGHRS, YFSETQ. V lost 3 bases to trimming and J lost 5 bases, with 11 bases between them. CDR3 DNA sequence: TGCGCCAGCAGCTCTGACAGCTTTGAGACCCAGTACTTC. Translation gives CASSSDSFETQYF.

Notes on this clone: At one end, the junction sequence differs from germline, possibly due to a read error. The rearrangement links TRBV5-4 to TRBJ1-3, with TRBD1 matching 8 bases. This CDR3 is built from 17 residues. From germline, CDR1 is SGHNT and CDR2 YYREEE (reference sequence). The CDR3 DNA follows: TGTGCCAGCAGCTTCCAATCCGGGACAGGCTCTGGAAACGCCATATATTTT. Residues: CASSFQSGTGSGNAIYF.

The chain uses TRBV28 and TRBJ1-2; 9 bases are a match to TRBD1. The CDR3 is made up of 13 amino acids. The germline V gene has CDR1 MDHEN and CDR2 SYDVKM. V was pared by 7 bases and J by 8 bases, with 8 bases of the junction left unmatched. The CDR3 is CASNNRGLDGYTF. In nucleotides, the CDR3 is TGTGCCAGCAACAACAGGGGGCTAGACGGCTACACCTTC.

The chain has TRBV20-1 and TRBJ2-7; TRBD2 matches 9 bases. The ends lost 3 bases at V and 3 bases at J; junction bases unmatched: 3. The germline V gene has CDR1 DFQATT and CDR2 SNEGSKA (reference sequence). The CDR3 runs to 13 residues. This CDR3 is CSASRLAVYEQYF. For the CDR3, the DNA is TGCAGTGCTAGTAGACTAGCGGTCTACGAGCAGTACTTC.

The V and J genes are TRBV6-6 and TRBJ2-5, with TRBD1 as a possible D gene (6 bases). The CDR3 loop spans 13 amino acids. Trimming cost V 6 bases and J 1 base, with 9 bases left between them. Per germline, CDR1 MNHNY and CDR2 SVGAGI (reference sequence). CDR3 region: CASRDSLQETQYF. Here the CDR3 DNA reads TGTGCCAGCAGGGACAGCCTCCAAGAGACCCAGTACTTC.

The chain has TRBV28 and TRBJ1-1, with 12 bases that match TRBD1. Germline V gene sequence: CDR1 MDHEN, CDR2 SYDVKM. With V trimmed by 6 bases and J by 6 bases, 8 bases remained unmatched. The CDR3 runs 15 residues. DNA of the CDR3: TGTGCCAGCAGAAAGGGGGGACAGGGGGCCTCTGAAGCTTTCTTT. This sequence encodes CASRKGGQGASEAFF.

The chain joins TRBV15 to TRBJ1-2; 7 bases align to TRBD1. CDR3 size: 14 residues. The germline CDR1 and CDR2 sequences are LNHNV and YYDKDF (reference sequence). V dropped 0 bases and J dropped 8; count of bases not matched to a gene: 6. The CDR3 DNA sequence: TGTGCCACCAGCAGAGAGCGAGGGGACAGAGGCTACACCTTC. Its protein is CATSRERGDRGYTF.

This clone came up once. The DNA of the CDR3 is TGTGCCAGCAGCAAAGCGCCAGGGGGTTGGAGAAACACCATATATTTT. As protein: CASSKAPGGWRNTIYF. The chain carries TRBV21-1 and TRBJ1-3; TRBD1 was called by the table and not checked on the DNA. TRBV21-1 is recorded as a pseudogene. The CDR3 contains 16 residues.

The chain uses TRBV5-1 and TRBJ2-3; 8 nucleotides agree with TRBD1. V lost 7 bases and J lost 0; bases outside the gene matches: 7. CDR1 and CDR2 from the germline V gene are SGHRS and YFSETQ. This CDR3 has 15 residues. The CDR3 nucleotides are TGCGCCAGCGACATAGGACAGGGTAGCACAGATACGCAGTATTTT. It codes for CASDIGQGSTDTQYF.

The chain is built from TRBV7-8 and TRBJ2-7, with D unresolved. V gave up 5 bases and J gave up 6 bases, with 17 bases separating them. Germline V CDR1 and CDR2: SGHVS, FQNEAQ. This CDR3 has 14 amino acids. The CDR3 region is CASSLDQKGFEQYF. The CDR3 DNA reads TGTGCCAGCAGCCTGGACCAGAAGGGATTCGAGCAGTACTTC.

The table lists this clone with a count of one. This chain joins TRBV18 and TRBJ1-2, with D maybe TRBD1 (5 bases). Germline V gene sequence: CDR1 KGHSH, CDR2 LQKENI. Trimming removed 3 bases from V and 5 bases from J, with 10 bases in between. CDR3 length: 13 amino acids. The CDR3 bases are TGTGCCAGCTCACCTGCGACAGTTTATGGCTACACCTTC. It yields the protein CASSPATVYGYTF.

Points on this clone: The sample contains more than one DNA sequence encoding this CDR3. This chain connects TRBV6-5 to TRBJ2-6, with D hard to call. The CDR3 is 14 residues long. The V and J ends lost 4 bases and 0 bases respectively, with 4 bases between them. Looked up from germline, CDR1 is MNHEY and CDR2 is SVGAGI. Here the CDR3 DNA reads TGTGCCAGCAGTTTGGGCTCTGGGGCCAACGTCCTGACTTTC. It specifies CASSLGSGANVLTF.

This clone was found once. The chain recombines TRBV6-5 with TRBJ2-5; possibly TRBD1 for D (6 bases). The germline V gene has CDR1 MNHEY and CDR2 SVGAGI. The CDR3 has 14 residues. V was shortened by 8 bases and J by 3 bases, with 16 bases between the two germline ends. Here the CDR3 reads CASLRQAGEETQYF. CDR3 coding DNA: TGTGCCAGCTTGCGGCAGGCAGGGGAAGAGACCCAGTACTTC.

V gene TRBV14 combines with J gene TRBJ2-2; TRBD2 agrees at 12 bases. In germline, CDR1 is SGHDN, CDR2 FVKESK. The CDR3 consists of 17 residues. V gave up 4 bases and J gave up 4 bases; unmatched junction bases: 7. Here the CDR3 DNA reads TGTGCCAGCAGCCCTTTGGGACTAGCGGGCCTCACCGGGGAGCTGTTTTTT. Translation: CASSPLGLAGLTGELFF.

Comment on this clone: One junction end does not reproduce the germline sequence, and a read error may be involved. DNA for the CDR3: TGTGCTAGCAGCTTAGATCCGAATTCACCCCTCCACTTT. Residues: CASSLDPNSPLHF. This chain uses TRBV7-7 with TRBJ1-6; D not resolved. The CDR3 sequence is 13 residues long. CDR1 and CDR2 (germline): SSHAT, FNYEAQ (reference sequence).

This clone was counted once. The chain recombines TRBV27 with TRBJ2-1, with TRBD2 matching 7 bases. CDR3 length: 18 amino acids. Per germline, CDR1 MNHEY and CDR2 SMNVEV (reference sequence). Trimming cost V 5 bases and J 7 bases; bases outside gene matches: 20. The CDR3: CASSQRTSSTLFQNEQFF. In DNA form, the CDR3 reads TGTGCCAGCAGTCAAAGGACTAGTAGTACCCTTTTCCAGAATGAGCAGTTCTTC.

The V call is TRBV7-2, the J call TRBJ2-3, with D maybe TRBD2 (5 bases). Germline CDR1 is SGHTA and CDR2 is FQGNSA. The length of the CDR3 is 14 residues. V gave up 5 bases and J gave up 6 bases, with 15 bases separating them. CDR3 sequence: CASSPTSSYDTQYF. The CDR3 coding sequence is TGTGCCAGCAGCCCTACGTCTAGCTATGATACGCAGTATTTT.